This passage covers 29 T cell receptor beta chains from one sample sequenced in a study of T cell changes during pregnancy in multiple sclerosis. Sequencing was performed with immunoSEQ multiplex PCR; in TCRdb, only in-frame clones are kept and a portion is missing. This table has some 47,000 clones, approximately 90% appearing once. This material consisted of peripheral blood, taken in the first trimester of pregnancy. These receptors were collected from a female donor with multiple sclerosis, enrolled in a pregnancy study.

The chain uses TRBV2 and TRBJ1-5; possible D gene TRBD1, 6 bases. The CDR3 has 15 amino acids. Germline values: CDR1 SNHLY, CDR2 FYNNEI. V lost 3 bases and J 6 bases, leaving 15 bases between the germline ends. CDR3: CASSDLGGGSQPQHF. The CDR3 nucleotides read TGTGCCAGCAGTGACTTGGGAGGGGGAAGTCAGCCCCAGCATTTT.

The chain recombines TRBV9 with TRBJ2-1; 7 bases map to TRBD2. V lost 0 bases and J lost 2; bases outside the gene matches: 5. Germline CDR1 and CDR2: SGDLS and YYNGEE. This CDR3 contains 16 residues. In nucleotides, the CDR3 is TGTGCCAGCAGCGTAGCTGGACTAGATCCCTACAATGAGCAGTTCTTC. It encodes CASSVAGLDPYNEQFF.

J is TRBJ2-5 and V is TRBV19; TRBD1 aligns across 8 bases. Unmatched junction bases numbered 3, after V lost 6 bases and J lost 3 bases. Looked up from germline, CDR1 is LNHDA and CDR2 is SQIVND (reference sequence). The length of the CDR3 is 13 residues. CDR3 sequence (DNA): TGTGCCAGTAGGTTGACAGGGGAAGAGACCCAGTACTTC. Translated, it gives CASRLTGEETQYF.

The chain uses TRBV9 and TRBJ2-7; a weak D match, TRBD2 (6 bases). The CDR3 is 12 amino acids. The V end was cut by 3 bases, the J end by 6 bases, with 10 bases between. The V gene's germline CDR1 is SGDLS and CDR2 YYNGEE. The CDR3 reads CASSGGGTEQYF. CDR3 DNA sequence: TGTGCCAGCAGCGGAGGAGGGACCGAGCAGTACTTC. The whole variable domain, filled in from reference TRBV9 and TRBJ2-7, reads DSGVTQTPKHLITATGQRVTLRCSPRSGDLSVYWYQQSLDQGLQFLIQYYNGEERAKGNILERFSAQQFPDLHSELNLSSLELGDSALYFCASSGGGTEQYFGPGTRLTVT.

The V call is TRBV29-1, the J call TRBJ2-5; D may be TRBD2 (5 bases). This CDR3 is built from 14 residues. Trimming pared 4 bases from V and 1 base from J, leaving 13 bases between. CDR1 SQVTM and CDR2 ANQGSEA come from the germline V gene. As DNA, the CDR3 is TGCAGCGTTGGGACTGGTTATGGCCAAGAGACCCAGTACTTC. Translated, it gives CSVGTGYGQETQYF.

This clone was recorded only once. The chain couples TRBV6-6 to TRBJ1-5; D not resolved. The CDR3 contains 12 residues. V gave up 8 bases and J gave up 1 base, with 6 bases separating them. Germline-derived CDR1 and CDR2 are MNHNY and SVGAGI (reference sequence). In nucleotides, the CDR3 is TGTGCCAGCGGGCAGAGCAATCAGCCCCAGCATTTT. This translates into CASGQSNQPQHF.

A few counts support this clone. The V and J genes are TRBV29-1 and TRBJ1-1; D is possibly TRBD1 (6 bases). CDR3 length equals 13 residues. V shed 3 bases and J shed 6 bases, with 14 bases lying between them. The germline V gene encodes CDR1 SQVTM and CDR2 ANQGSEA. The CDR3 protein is CSVEAQGSAEAFF. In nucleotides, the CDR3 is TGCAGCGTTGAGGCCCAGGGGTCAGCTGAAGCTTTCTTT.

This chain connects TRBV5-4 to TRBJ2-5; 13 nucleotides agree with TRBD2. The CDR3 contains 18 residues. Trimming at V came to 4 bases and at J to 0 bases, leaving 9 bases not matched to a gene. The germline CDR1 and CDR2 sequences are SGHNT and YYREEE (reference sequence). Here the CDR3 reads CASSPPGLAGWDQETQYF. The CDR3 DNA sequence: TGTGCCAGCAGCCCACCGGGACTAGCGGGGTGGGACCAAGAGACCCAGTACTTC.

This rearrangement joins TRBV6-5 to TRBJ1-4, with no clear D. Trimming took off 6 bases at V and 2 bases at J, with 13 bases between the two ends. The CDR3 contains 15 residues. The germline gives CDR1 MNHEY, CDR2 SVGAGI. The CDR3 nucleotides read TGTGCCAGCAGCCGGACGGGGTGGACTAATGAAAAACTGTTTTTT. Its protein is CASSRTGWTNEKLFF.

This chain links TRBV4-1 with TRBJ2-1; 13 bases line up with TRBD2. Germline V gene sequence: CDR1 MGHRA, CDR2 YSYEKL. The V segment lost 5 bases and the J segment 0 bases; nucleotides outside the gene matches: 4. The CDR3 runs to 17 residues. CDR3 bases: TGCGCCAGCAGCAAACTAGCGGGGGGGAGCTCCTACAATGAGCAGTTCTTC. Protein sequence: CASSKLAGGSSYNEQFF.

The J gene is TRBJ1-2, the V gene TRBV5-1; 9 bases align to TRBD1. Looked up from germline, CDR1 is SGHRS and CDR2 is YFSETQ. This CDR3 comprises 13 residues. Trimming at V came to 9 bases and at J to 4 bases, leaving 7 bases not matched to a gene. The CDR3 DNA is TGCGCCACCCGGACAGGGGATAGCTATGGCTACACCTTC. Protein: CATRTGDSYGYTF.

This CDR3 reads CASSQGRTKRGPNNEQFF. For the CDR3, the DNA is TGCGCCAGCAGCCAAGGCAGGACTAAGCGGGGGCCCAACAATGAGCAGTTCTTC. The chain uses TRBV4-3 and TRBJ2-1; 8 nucleotides line up with TRBD2. The CDR3 has 18 residues. Per germline, CDR1 LGHNA and CDR2 YSLEER. With V trimmed by 1 base and J by 5 bases, 13 bases remained unmatched.

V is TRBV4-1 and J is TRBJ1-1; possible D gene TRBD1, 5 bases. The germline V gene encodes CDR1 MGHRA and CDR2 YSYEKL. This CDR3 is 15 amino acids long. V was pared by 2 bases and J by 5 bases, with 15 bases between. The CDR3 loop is CASSQRTERGTEAFF. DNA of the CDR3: TGCGCCAGCAGCCAACGAACCGAGCGGGGGACTGAAGCTTTCTTT.

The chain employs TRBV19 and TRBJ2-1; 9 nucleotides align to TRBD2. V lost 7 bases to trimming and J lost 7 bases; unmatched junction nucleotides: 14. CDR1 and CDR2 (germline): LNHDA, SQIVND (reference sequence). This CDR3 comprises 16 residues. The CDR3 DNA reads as TGTGCCAGTACATTCGGGGGCGGGGGGGCCGGGAATGAGCAGTTCTTC. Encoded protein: CASTFGGGGAGNEQFF.

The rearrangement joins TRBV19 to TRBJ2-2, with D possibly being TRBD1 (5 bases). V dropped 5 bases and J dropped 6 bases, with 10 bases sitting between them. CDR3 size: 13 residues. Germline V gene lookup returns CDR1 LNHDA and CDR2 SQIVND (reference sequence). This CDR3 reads CASSARVPGELFF. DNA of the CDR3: TGTGCCAGTAGTGCCAGGGTCCCCGGGGAGCTGTTTTTT.

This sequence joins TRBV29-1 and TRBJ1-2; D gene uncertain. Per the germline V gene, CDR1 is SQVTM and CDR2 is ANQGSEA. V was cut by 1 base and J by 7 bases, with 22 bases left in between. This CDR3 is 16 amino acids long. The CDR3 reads CSVEATPGEQSFGYTF. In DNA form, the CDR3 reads TGCAGCGTTGAAGCAACCCCTGGTGAACAGTCGTTTGGCTACACCTTC.

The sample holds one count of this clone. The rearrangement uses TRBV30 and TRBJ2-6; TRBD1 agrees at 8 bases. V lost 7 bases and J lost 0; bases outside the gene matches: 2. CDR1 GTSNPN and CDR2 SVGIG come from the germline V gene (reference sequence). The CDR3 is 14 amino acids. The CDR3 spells CALDRVSGANVLTF. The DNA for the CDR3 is TGTGCCTTGGACAGGGTCTCTGGGGCCAACGTCCTGACTTTC. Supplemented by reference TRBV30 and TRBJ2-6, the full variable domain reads SQTIHQWPATLVQPVGSPLSLECTVEGTSNPNLYWYRQAAGRGLQLLFYSVGIGQISSEVPQNLSASRPQDRQFILSSKKLLLSDSGFYLCALDRVSGANVLTFGAGSRLTVL.

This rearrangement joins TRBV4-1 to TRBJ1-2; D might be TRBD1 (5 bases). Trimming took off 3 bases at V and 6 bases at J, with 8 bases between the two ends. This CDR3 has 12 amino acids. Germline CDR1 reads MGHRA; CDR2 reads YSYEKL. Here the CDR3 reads CASSQAGHGYTF. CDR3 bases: TGCGCCAGCAGCCAGGCAGGGCATGGCTACACCTTC.

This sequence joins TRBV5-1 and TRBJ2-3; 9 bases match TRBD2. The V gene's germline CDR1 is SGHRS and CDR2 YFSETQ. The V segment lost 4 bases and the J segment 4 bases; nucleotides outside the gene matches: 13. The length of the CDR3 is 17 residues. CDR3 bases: TGCGCCAGCAGCCCAGCCTTGAGCGCGGGGGGGCCAGATACGCAGTATTTT. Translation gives CASSPALSAGGPDTQYF.

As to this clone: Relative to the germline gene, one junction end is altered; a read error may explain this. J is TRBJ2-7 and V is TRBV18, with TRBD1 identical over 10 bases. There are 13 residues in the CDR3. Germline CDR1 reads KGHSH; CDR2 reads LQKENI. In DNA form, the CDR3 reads TGTGCCAGCTCACCGACCCAGGACAGGGGGGTAGGCTTC. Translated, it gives CASSPTQDRGVGF.

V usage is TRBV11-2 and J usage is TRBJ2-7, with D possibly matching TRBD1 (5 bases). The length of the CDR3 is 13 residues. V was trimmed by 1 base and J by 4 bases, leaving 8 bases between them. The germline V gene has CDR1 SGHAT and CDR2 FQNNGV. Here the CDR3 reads CASSLVTEYEQYF. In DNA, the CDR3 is TGTGCCAGCAGCTTAGTGACAGAATACGAGCAGTACTTC.

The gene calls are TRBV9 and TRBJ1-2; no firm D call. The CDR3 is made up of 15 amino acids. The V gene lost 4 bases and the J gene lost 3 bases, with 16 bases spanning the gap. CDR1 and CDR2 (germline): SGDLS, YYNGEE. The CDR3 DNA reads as TGTGCCAGCAGCCGGAGGGCCCAAAGGGACTATGGCTACACCTTC. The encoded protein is CASSRRAQRDYGYTF.

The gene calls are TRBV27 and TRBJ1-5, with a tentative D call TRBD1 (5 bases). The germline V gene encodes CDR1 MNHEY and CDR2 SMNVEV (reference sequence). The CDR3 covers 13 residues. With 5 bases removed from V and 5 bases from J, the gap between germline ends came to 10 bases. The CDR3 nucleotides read TGTGCCAGCAGTAAGGGGAATTATCAGCCCCAGCATTTT. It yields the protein CASSKGNYQPQHF.

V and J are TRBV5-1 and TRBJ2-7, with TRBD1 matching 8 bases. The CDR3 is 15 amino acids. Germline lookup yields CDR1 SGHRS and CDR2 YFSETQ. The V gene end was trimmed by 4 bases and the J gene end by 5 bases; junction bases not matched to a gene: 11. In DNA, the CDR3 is TGCGCCAGCAGCCCCGGACAGGGTCTCTACCACGAGCAGTACTTC. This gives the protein CASSPGQGLYHEQYF.

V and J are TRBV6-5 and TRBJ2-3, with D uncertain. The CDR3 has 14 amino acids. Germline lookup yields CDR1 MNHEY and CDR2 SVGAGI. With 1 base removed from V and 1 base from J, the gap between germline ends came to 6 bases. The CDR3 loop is CASSYLVGTDTQYF. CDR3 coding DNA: TGTGCCAGCAGTTACTTAGTCGGCACAGATACGCAGTATTTT.

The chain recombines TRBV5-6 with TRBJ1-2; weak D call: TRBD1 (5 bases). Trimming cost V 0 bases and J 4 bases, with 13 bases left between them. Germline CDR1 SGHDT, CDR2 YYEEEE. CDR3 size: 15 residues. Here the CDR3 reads CASSLDRRRTYGYTF. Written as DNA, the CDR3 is TGTGCCAGCAGCTTGGACAGGCGAAGGACCTATGGCTACACCTTC.

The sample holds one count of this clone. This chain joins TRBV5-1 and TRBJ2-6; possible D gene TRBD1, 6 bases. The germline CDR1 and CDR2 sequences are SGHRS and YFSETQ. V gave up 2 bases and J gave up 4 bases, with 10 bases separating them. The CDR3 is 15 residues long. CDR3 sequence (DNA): TGCGCCAGCAGCTTATCAGGGGACGGGGCCAACGTCCTGACTTTC. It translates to CASSLSGDGANVLTF.

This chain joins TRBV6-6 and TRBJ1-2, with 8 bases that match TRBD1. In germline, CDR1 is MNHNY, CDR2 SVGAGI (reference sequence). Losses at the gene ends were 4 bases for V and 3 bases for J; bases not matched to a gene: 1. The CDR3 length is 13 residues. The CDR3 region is CASSSDRDYGYTF. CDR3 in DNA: TGTGCCAGCAGTTCGGACAGGGACTATGGCTACACCTTC.

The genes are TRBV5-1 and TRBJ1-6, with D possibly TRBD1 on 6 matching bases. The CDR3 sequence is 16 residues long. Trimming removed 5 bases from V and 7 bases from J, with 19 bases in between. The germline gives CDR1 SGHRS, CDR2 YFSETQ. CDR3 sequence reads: CASRILGGGLNSPLHF. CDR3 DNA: TGCGCCAGCAGAATCCTAGGGGGGGGTTTAAATTCACCCCTCCACTTT.